The source of this T cell receptor beta chain is a study of identical twins (TCRdb year 2016). A note on the overall study: The study deep-sequenced TCR alpha and beta repertoires from monozygotic twins, unrelated adults of various ages and cord blood to test whether fetal clonotypes persist. To rule out contamination, replicate twin experiments were performed at different times with different library preparation protocols. What the research found in general, with its limitations: Invariant T cells such as MAIT and iNKT could partly confound zero-insertion analyses, although diverse VJ usage argued against such confounding for most clonotypes. Because the same donors could not be followed over many years, the conclusions depended on cross-sectional statistical analysis. In monozygotic twins, recombination models systematically underestimated out-of-frame TCR alpha sharing, but the models matched the sharing seen between unrelated individuals. Fewer insertions were carried by abundant cord blood beta clonotypes, a similar but weaker trend appeared in young adult naive repertoires, and no such trend appeared in memory repertoires. Compared with coincidental sharing between unrelated individuals, out-of-frame TCR alpha sequences shared between twins showed an excess of sequences with low generation probability. The excess sharing between twins in beta out-of-frame sequences was weaker because fewer shared sequences reduced the signal-to-noise ratio.

Libraries were made using 5' RACE. For sequencing, an Illumina HiSeq 2000 was employed. Template switching introduced a universal primer binding site; the final cDNA contained a unique molecular identifier, enabling accurate counting of TCR cDNA molecules. First-strand cDNA for TCR alpha and beta chains was synthesized from specific primers in the conserved constant-segment region. To control for contamination, every cDNA library was double barcoded, receiving both a SMART-Mk sample barcode and Illumina barcodes. TruSeq adapter sequences along with Illumina sample barcodes were introduced in two successive PCR steps. The TCR alpha and beta cDNA libraries were sequenced on the Illumina HiSeq platform using custom primers. As for the original processing: MiGEC processed the raw reads to extract unique molecular identifiers, while MiXCR was used to determine the CDR3 positions. For each individual, recombination models were inferred using an EM algorithm with the repgenHMM and IGoR tools. Shared clonotype analysis was performed with the tcR package in R, normalizing sharing by the product of cloneset sizes. To study raw recombination without the effects of thymic and clonal selection, out-of-frame nonproductive sequences were analyzed. TCRdb reanalyzed the raw reads on its own, using fastp at Q25 for trimming and MiXCR for clone calling, and kept in-frame beta chains. Each CDR3 protein gets just one entry, which takes the most common genes and DNA from the rows behind it. These V and J calls rely on TCRdb rather than the paper's analysis. This sample has hundreds of thousands of distinct CDR3 sequences in its table, and 9% to 15% of those were observed once. The ten top clones hold around 1.6% of the sample.

Every donor in the study was a healthy Caucasian. Three pairs of female monozygotic twins, all aged about 18 to 29 years, were included in the twin cohort. RNA for TCR libraries was isolated from peripheral blood mononuclear cells. This clonotype was seen a handful of times. The clone's antigen remains unknown. Per-base quality was not reported, and no clone a single base away is much larger than it. These data are also associated with another study on yellow fever vaccine responses in identical twins. As that second paper reports: The T cell response to vaccination in identical twins was reported by the authors to appear partly convergent and partly personalized. In identical twins, the study followed T cell clones that responded to the vaccine with precision.

The sequence derives from a woman under 30 in good health. The specimen was PBMCs.

The DNA sequence reads TGTGCCAGCAGCCCGGGAGGCGGGGACAGGGCCGCCGGGGAGCTGTTTTTT. Its translation is CASSPGGGDRAAGELFF. The sequence joins TRBV7-9 to TRBJ2-2, with 9 bases aligning to TRBD1. V lost 5 bases and J lost 6 bases, and the count of bases not matched to a germline gene is 13. For CDR1 and CDR2, the germline V gene (reference sequence) lists SEHNR and FQNEAQ. The CDR3 sequence holds 17 residues, the cysteine and phenylalanine included. The sequence is cut down to CDR3 DNA, 51 bases in frame from base 1.